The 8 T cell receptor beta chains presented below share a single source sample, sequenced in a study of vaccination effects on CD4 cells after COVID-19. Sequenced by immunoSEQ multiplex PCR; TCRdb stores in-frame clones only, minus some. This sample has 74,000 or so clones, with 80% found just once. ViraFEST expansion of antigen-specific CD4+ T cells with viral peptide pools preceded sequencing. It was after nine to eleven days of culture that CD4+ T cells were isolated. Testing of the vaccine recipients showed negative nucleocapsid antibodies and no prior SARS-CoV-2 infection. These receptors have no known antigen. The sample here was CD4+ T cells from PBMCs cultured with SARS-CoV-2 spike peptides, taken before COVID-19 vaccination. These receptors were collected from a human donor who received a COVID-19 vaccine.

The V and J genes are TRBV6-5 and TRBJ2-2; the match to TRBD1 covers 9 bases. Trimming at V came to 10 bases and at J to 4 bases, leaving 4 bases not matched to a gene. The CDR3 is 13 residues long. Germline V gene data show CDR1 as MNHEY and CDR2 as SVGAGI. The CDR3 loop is CATGTGITGELFF. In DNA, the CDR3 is TGTGCCACCGGGACAGGGATCACCGGGGAGCTGTTTTTT.

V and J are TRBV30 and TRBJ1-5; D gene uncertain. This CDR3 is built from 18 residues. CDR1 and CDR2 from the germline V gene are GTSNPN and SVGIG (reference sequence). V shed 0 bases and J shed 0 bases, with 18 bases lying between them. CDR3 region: CAWSVGGSVGNSNQPQHF. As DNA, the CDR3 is TGTGCCTGGAGTGTAGGCGGGAGTGTGGGGAATAGCAATCAGCCCCAGCATTTT.

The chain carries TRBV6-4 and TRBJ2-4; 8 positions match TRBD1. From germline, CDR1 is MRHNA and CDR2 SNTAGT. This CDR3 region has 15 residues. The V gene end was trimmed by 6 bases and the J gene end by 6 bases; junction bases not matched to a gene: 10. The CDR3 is CASSPWGQALNIQYF. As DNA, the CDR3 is TGTGCCAGCAGCCCGTGGGGACAGGCCTTAAACATTCAGTACTTC.

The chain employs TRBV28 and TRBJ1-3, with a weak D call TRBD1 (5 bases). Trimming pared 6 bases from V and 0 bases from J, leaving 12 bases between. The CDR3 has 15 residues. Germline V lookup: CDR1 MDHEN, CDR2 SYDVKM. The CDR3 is CASRDLRGSGNTIYF. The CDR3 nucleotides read TGTGCCAGCAGGGATCTAAGGGGCTCTGGAAACACCATATATTTT.

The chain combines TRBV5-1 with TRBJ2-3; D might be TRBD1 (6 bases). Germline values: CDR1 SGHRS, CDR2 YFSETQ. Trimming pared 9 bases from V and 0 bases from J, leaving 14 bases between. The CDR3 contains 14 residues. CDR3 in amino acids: CATSTGGSTDTQYF. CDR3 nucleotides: TGCGCCACCTCGACAGGTGGTAGCACAGATACGCAGTATTTT. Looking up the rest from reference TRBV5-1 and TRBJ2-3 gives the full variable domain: KAGVTQTPRYLIKTRGQQVTLSCSPISGHRSVSWYQQTPGQGLQFLFEYFSETQRNKGNFPGRFSGRQFSNSRSEMNVSTLELGDSALYLCATSTGGSTDTQYFGPGTRLTVL.

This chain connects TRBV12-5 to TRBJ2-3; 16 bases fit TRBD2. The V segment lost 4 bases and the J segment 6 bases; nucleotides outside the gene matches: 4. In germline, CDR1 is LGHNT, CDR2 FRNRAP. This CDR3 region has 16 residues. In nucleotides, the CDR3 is TGTGCTAGTGGTTCGGGACTAGCGGGGGGGCCGGATACGCAGTATTTT. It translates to CASGSGLAGGPDTQYF.

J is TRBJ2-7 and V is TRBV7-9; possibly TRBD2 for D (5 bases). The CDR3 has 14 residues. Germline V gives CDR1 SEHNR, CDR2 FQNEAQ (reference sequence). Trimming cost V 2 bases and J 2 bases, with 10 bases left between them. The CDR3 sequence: CASSLSGKPYEQYV. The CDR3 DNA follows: TGTGCCAGCAGCTTATCCGGGAAACCCTACGAGCAGTACGTC.

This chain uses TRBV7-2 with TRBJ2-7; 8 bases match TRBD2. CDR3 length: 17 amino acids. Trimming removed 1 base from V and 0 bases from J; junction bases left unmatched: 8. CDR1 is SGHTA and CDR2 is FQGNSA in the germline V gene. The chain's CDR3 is CASSLDRRGASSYEQYV. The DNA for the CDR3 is TGTGCCAGCAGCTTAGATAGGCGGGGGGCCAGCTCCTACGAGCAGTACGTC.